This TCR beta chain was found in a study of beta chain features in type 1 diabetes. About the research overall: Age, gender and cell yields were similar between patients and healthy donors. Study-wide results and caveats: Fewer junction insertions and more nucleotide deletions appeared in type 1 diabetes patients. In patients and controls equally, PCR might favor templates that are shorter.

The investigators reverse transcribed all of the isolated RNA, so they sequenced expressed TCRB transcripts. The read count averaged roughly 3.5 million across naive, central memory and regulatory T cell samples. Repertoires were generated with immunoSEQ multiplex PCR, while TCRdb's copy carries only in-frame clones and drops some. This sample has under 950,000 clones, with roughly a sixth found just once. Looked up from germline, CDR1 is SGDLS and CDR2 is YYNGEE. The CDR3 covers 17 residues. Trimming shortened V by 6 bases and J by 0 bases, and 22 bases separated the two germline ends. To note about this clone: Its antigen is undetermined.

Sequenced: naive CD4+ T cells from blood. The TCR was taken from a woman between 18 and 29 years old in good health. This chain connects TRBV9 to TRBJ2-7, with D tentatively TRBD1 (5 bases). The CDR3 DNA reads as TGTGCCAGCACCATACTTCAGGGCAGCAGACCCTCCTACGAGCAGTACTTC. Its protein is CASTILQGSRPSYEQYF.